This T cell receptor beta chain emerged from a study of T cell repertoires in ileal Crohn's disease. The time point was: neoterminal ileum biopsy at postoperative endoscopy, about 6 months after surgery. Sequencing was performed with immunoSEQ multiplex PCR; in TCRdb, only in-frame clones are kept and a portion is missing. The table has more than 50,000 clones, about 88% seen once. The sample was ileal tissue. The receptor was isolated from an adult with Crohn's disease.

The CDR3 nucleotides are TGTGCCAGCAGCTTAGCTAGGTGGAGAAAACCGACCCAGTACTTC. Translating gives CASSLARWRKPTQYF. The V call is TRBV7-6, the J call TRBJ2-5; no definite D call. The V end lost 0 bases, the J end lost 7 bases, and 15 bases lay between the germline ends. The CDR3 runs to 15 residues. From germline, CDR1 is SGHVS and CDR2 FNYEAQ. The whole variable domain, filled in from reference TRBV7-6 and TRBJ2-5, reads GAGVSQSPRYKVTKRGQDVALRCDPISGHVSLYWYRQALGQGPEFLTYFNYEAQQDKSGLPNDRFSAERPEGSISTLTIQRTEQRDSAMYRCASSLARWRKPTQYFGPGTRLLVL.